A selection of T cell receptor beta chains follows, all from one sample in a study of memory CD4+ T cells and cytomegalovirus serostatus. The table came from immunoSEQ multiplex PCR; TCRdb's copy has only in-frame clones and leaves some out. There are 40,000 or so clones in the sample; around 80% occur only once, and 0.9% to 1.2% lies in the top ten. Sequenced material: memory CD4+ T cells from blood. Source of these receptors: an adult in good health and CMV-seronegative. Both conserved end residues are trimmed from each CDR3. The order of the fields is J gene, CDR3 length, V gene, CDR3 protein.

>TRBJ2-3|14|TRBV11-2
ASSLVQGRGTDTQY
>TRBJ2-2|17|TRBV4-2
ASSQDPVRVAGLTGELF
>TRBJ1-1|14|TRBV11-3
ASSRDSGIKNTEAF
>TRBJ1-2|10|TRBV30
AWPGQDLGYT
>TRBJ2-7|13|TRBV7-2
ASSLDPGPSYEQY
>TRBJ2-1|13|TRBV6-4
ASSLGTGSYNEQF
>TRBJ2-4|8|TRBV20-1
SAMSNIQY
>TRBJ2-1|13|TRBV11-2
ASSLDLDGFGEQF
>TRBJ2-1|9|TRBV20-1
SAARGGRAI
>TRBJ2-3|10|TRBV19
ASSKVTDTQY